The next 31 T cell receptor beta chains were all read from a single sample in a study of regulatory T cells in long-lasting Graves disease. Time point reported: newly diagnosed GD, antithyroid drugs for less than 3 months. The TCR library used RNA extracted from PBMCs. For TCR beta, libraries came from iRepertoire HTBI primers and Arm-PCR of CDR3 regions. TCRdb re-analysed the multiplex PCR reads in MiXCR, keeping a single row per CDR3 protein. The repertoire holds approximately 560,000 distinct CDR3 sequences, with more than 15% as singletons. These data are also associated with another study on T cells in Graves' hyperthyroidism and ophthalmopathy.

The specimen comprised peripheral blood mononuclear cells (PBMCs), sampled at new diagnosis, from a patient treated with antithyroid drugs. The receptors were gathered from a young man with Graves disease.

To note about this clonotype: The germline gene is not matched at one end of the junction; a read error may be the cause. The chain carries TRBV11-3 and TRBJ1-4, with 9 positions matching TRBD1. Germline loops: CDR1 SGHNT, CDR2 YENEEA. The CDR3 covers 16 residues. CDR3 nucleotides: TGTGCCAGCAGCCCCAGGGGGGACAGGGCCGATGAAAAACTGGTTTTT. The encoded protein is CASSPRGDRADEKLVF.

The chain recombines TRBV20-1 with TRBJ2-7; D is unresolved. The germline V gene encodes CDR1 DFQATT and CDR2 SNEGSKA (reference sequence). This CDR3 has 13 residues. Trimming stripped 1 base from V and 3 bases from J, with 10 bases between. DNA for the CDR3: TGCAGTGCTAGAGTTTGGGCCTACTACGAGCAGTACTTC. Residues: CSARVWAYYEQYF.

This clonotype was seen more than once but under ten times. The V and J genes are TRBV6-2 or TRBV6-3 and TRBJ2-1; D is unresolved. CDR1 is MNHEY, CDR2 SVGEGT, per germline. The CDR3 is 15 amino acids. With 5 bases removed from V and 4 bases from J, the gap between germline ends came to 15 bases. The CDR3 is CASSEARTAYNEQFF. Here the CDR3 DNA reads TGTGCCAGCAGTGAAGCTAGGACGGCTTACAATGAGCAGTTCTTC.

The chain links TRBV6-1 to TRBJ1-1; TRBD1 matches 8 bases. The length of the CDR3 is 13 residues. Germline V lookup: CDR1 MNHNS, CDR2 SASEGT. CDR3 in amino acids: CSSQGQARTEAFF. CDR3 coding DNA: TGTTCGAGTCAGGGACAGGCGAGGACTGAAGCTTTCTTT.

This clonotype was counted at least ten times. In nucleotides, the CDR3 is TGCGCCAGCAGCCCTGGGACAGGGACAAATGAGCAGTTCTTC. This gives the protein CASSPGTGTNEQFF. V and J are TRBV5-1 and TRBJ2-1, with 9 bases that match TRBD1. Germline trimming cut 4 bases from V and 7 bases from J; bases unmatched to any gene: 6. Germline V gene data show CDR1 as SGHRS and CDR2 as YFSETQ. This CDR3 contains 14 residues. The full variable domain, with the rest looked up from reference TRBV5-1 and TRBJ2-1, is KAGVTQTPRYLIKTRGQQVTLSCSPISGHRSVSWYQQTPGQGLQFLFEYFSETQRNKGNFPGRFSGRQFSNSRSEMNVSTLELGDSALYLCASSPGTGTNEQFFGPGTRLTVL.

For this clonotype: This may come from a read error, since a much larger clone is one base off. The chain has TRBV28 and TRBJ2-1; 11 bases are shared with TRBD2. This CDR3 has 15 residues. The germline gives CDR1 MDHEN, CDR2 SYDVKM. V lost 5 bases to trimming and J lost 7 bases; unmatched junction nucleotides: 7. CDR3 protein: CASSRGASGRNEQFF. The CDR3 bases are TGTGCCAGCAGTCGCGGGGCTAGCGGGAGGAATGAGCAGTTCTTC.

This clonotype was detected many times. The J gene is TRBJ2-3, the V gene TRBV2; the D gene is possibly TRBD2 (5 bases). CDR1 SNHLY and CDR2 FYNNEI come from the germline V gene. The CDR3 is 13 residues long. The ends were cut back, 7 bases at V and 6 bases at J, with 14 bases in the middle. CDR3 region: CASKAEAPDTQYF. The DNA for the CDR3 is TGTGCCAGCAAAGCGGAGGCCCCGGATACGCAGTATTTT.

This clonotype was seen a handful of times. The chain carries TRBV3-1 and TRBJ1-2; D is perhaps TRBD1 (6 bases). The germline V gene has CDR1 LGHDT and CDR2 YNNKEL (reference sequence). This CDR3 region has 16 residues. The germline V and J ends were trimmed by 0 bases and 3 bases, with 14 bases remaining between them. CDR3 residues: CASSQDPSGADYGYTF. CDR3 bases: TGTGCCAGCAGCCAAGATCCCTCAGGGGCGGACTATGGCTACACCTTC.

This clonotype has at least ten counts. This chain connects TRBV19 to TRBJ2-1; 9 bases are shared with TRBD1. Germline trimming cut 9 bases from V and 1 base from J; bases unmatched to any gene: 10. There are 16 residues in the CDR3. Germline values: CDR1 LNHDA, CDR2 SQIVND (reference sequence). The CDR3 protein is CASKATGGLSYNEQFF. As DNA, the CDR3 is TGTGCCAGCAAGGCTACAGGGGGCTTGTCCTACAATGAGCAGTTCTTC.

This clonotype has only a few counts. This chain connects TRBV6-2 or TRBV6-3 to TRBJ2-2, with no clear D. The CDR3 runs 14 residues. The V gene lost 6 bases and the J gene lost 6 bases, with 14 bases spanning the gap. CDR1 is MNHEY, CDR2 SVGEGT, per germline. This CDR3 is CASRPFENAGELFF. CDR3 coding DNA: TGTGCCAGCAGACCGTTCGAAAACGCCGGGGAGCTGTTTTTT.

The chain has TRBV20-1 and TRBJ1-1; D not resolved. Deletions cut 5 bases from V and 0 bases from J, with 16 bases between. The CDR3 covers 15 residues. Germline V gives CDR1 DFQATT, CDR2 SNEGSKA (reference sequence). CDR3 bases: TGCAGTGCTCCCCCCAGTTTCGACCTGAACACTGAAGCTTTCTTT. Its protein is CSAPPSFDLNTEAFF.

This chain uses TRBV4-1 with TRBJ2-7, with 9 bases matching TRBD2. V shed 4 bases and J 2 bases; nucleotides not matched to a gene: 9. The CDR3 covers 16 residues. Germline CDR1 and CDR2: MGHRA and YSYEKL. CDR3 loop: CASSLIPGLATYEQYF. Written as DNA, the CDR3 is TGCGCCAGCAGCCTTATTCCGGGACTAGCAACCTACGAGCAGTACTTC.

The rearrangement links TRBV9 to TRBJ2-7, with D hard to call. CDR3 length equals 16 residues. Germline CDR1 and CDR2: SGDLS and YYNGEE. The V end lost 0 bases, the J end lost 2 bases, and 15 bases lay between the germline ends. CDR3 DNA sequence: TGTGCCAGCAGCGTAGAGGCCAGAACGACGGCCTACGAGCAGTACTTC. Translated: CASSVEARTTAYEQYF.

The CDR3 spells CASSQEGRGLTEAFF. The CDR3 bases are TGTGCCAGCAGCCAAGAGGGGAGGGGGCTCACTGAAGCTTTCTTT. The chain combines TRBV3-1 with TRBJ1-1, with 7 nucleotides matching TRBD1. The V gene end was trimmed by 0 bases and the J gene end by 4 bases; junction bases not matched to a gene: 5. Germline lookup yields CDR1 LGHDT and CDR2 YNNKEL (reference sequence). This CDR3 is 15 amino acids long.

This clonotype was detected many times. The rearrangement links TRBV29-1 to TRBJ2-1; weak D call: TRBD2 (6 bases). The CDR3 spans 17 residues. The V gene's germline CDR1 is SQVTM and CDR2 ANQGSEA. Trimming took 7 bases from V and 7 from J, leaving 29 bases between them. In DNA form, the CDR3 reads TGCAGCGCGGCGGGGCTCGGACATCGGGGAGGAGGGAATGAGCAGTTCTTC. This gives the protein CSAAGLGHRGGGNEQFF.

The rearrangement links TRBV9 to TRBJ2-7, with 7 positions matching TRBD1. CDR3 size: 15 residues. Looked up from germline, CDR1 is SGDLS and CDR2 is YYNGEE. Trimming cost V 4 bases and J 2 bases; bases outside gene matches: 9. The CDR3 reads CASSPLTGPTYEQYF. CDR3 nucleotide sequence: TGTGCCAGCAGCCCCTTGACAGGGCCTACCTACGAGCAGTACTTC.

V gene TRBV11-3 combines with J gene TRBJ2-7, with D tentatively TRBD2 (6 bases). There are 13 residues in the CDR3. The germline V gene has CDR1 SGHNT and CDR2 YENEEA. Trimming pared 4 bases from V and 7 bases from J, leaving 14 bases between. This CDR3 reads CASSSRSGSEQYF. Here the CDR3 DNA reads TGTGCCAGCAGCTCTAGAAGCGGGTCAGAGCAGTACTTC. Full variable domain (rest looked up from reference TRBV11-3 and TRBJ2-7): EAGVVQSPRYKIIEKKQPVAFWCNPISGHNTLYWYLQNLGQGPELLIRYENEEAVDDSQLPKDRFSAERLKGVDSTLKIQPAELGDSAVYLCASSSRSGSEQYFGPGTRLTVT.

This sequence joins TRBV3-1 and TRBJ2-5; maybe TRBD2 (6 bases). The CDR3 has 14 amino acids. The germline V gene has CDR1 LGHDT and CDR2 YNNKEL (reference sequence). Deletions cut 10 bases from V and 5 bases from J, with 20 bases between. The CDR3 DNA reads as TGTGCCACCACGGCGCCCGGAGGGCTCGAGACCCAGTACTTC. It is translated as CATTAPGGLETQYF.

This clonotype was recorded at least ten times. The chain couples TRBV7-9 to TRBJ1-2; 8 bases are shared with TRBD1. This CDR3 is 15 amino acids long. The germline V gene has CDR1 SEHNR and CDR2 FQNEAQ (reference sequence). The trim removed 5 bases at V and 8 bases at J, leaving 13 bases unmatched. The CDR3 reads CASSRTTGAESGYTF. In nucleotides, the CDR3 is TGTGCCAGCAGCCGTACGACAGGGGCGGAGTCGGGCTACACCTTC.

This clonotype showed up many times. The V call is TRBV20-1, the J call TRBJ2-3, with 7 bases that match TRBD2. Losses at the gene ends were 3 bases for V and 2 bases for J; bases not matched to a gene: 20. Germline loops: CDR1 DFQATT, CDR2 SNEGSKA (reference sequence). The CDR3 runs 19 residues. The CDR3 spells CSASTWRPLESGVTDTQYF. The CDR3 bases are TGCAGTGCTAGTACTTGGCGCCCGTTGGAGAGCGGGGTCACAGATACGCAGTATTTT.

V is TRBV4-2 and J is TRBJ1-2, with D unclear. Germline lookup yields CDR1 LGHNA and CDR2 YNFKEQ. This CDR3 region has 14 residues. Trimming removed 5 bases from V and 2 bases from J, with 12 bases in between. The DNA for the CDR3 is TGTGCCAGCAGCGATCCCCGACTAAACTATGGCTACACCTTC. It translates to CASSDPRLNYGYTF.

This clonotype was seen at least ten times. The CDR3 spells CASSRETAGHRTSGRERTDTQYF. DNA of the CDR3: TGTGCCAGCAGCAGGGAGACAGCGGGACATCGGACTAGCGGGAGAGAGCGCACAGATACGCAGTATTTT. The rearrangement uses TRBV2 and TRBJ2-3, with 13 nucleotides matching TRBD2. Germline values: CDR1 SNHLY, CDR2 FYNNEI. J was trimmed by 1 base and V by 6 bases; bases with no gene match: 25. The CDR3 has 23 amino acids.

The chain combines TRBV2 with TRBJ2-5; unclear D gene. This CDR3 spans 13 amino acids. Germline V gives CDR1 SNHLY, CDR2 FYNNEI. V was clipped by 6 bases and J by 5 bases, with 13 bases between them. The CDR3: CASSPWLGETQYF. The CDR3 region has the DNA TGTGCCAGCAGCCCCTGGTTGGGGGAGACCCAGTACTTC.

The rearrangement links TRBV20-1 to TRBJ2-7; no firm D call. The V gene lost 3 bases and the J gene lost 2 bases, with 8 bases spanning the gap. This CDR3 is built from 12 residues. Germline V gene lookup returns CDR1 DFQATT and CDR2 SNEGSKA (reference sequence). This chain's CDR3 is CSARTPPYEQYF. The DNA for the CDR3 is TGCAGTGCTAGGACACCCCCCTACGAGCAGTACTTC.

This chain connects TRBV9 to TRBJ2-1, with D unclear. Trimming took 0 bases from V and 7 from J, leaving 11 bases between them. The CDR3 covers 14 residues. Germline CDR1 reads SGDLS; CDR2 reads YYNGEE. The CDR3 bases are TGTGCCAGCAGCGTAGACCTAGTGGGTAATGAGCAGTTCTTC. Protein sequence: CASSVDLVGNEQFF.

A single count supports this clonotype. A much bigger clone sits one base away, suggesting this may be a read error. The chain joins TRBV5-1 to TRBJ2-1, with TRBD2 identical over 7 bases. Germline V lookup: CDR1 SGHRS, CDR2 YFSETQ. The CDR3 spans 14 residues. The CDR3 protein is CASSQDRGENEQLF. The CDR3 DNA reads as TGCGCCAGCAGCCAAGACCGGGGGGAGAATGAGCAGCTCTTC.

This clonotype was seen ten or more times. J is TRBJ1-1 and V is TRBV7-8, with TRBD1 matching 7 bases. The germline gives CDR1 SGHVS, CDR2 FQNEAQ. V lost 2 bases and J lost 1; bases outside the gene matches: 13. This CDR3 comprises 18 residues. CDR3 sequence reads: CASSLNPTGPRGNTEAFF. CDR3 sequence (DNA): TGTGCCAGCAGCTTAAACCCGACAGGGCCCAGGGGGAACACTGAAGCTTTCTTT.

The sample holds many counts of this clonotype. Here the CDR3 reads CASSLRILTGEHGYTF. The CDR3, as DNA: TGTGCCAGCAGTTTACGAATCCTCACAGGGGAACATGGCTACACCTTC. The genes are TRBV27 and TRBJ1-2; 7 bases line up with TRBD1. Unmatched junction bases numbered 12, after V lost 2 bases and J lost 6 bases. Germline CDR1 is MNHEY and CDR2 is SMNVEV (reference sequence). The CDR3 runs 16 residues.

Many counts were recorded for this clonotype. The V and J genes are TRBV3-1 and TRBJ1-1, with a possible D match to TRBD1 (5 bases). This CDR3 has 15 residues. The germline CDR1 and CDR2 sequences are LGHDT and YNNKEL (reference sequence). Trimming took 0 bases from V and 2 from J, leaving 10 bases between them. CDR3 region: CASSQDMWGNTEAFF. The CDR3 DNA follows: TGTGCCAGCAGCCAAGATATGTGGGGCAACACTGAAGCTTTCTTT.

Many counts were recorded for this clonotype. The chain recombines TRBV12-3 or TRBV12-4 with TRBJ2-5, with D unclear. This CDR3 comprises 13 residues. The V end was cut by 6 bases, the J end by 3 bases, with 11 bases between. CDR3 residues: CASRLDSEETQYF. As DNA, the CDR3 is TGTGCCAGCAGGTTGGATTCTGAAGAGACCCAGTACTTC.

A word on this clonotype: This may be a read error, as it is one base from a much larger clone. Since the CDR3 does not end with the conserved phenylalanine or tryptophan, this likely comes from a read error. The CDR3 coding sequence is TGTGCCAGCAGCCAAGCAGGCGGGGCTGAAGCTTTCCTT. Encoded protein: CASSQAGGAEAFL. This chain connects TRBV7-3 to TRBJ1-1; the D is unclear. Deletions cut 5 bases from V and 6 bases from J, with 13 bases between. The CDR3 runs to 13 residues. Germline V lookup: CDR1 SGHTA, CDR2 FQGTGA.